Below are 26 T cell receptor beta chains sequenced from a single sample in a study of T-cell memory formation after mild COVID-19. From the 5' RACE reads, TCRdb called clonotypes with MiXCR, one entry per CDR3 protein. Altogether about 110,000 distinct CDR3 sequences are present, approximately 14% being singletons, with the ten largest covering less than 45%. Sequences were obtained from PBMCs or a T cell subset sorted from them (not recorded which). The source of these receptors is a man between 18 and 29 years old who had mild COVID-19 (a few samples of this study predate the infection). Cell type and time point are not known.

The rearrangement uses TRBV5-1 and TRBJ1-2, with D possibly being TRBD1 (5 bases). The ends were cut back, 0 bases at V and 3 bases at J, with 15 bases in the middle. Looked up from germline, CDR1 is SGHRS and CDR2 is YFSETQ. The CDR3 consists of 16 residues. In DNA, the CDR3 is TGCGCCAGCAGCTTGGGATTTCAGGGAGTTGACTATGGCTACACCTTC. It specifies CASSLGFQGVDYGYTF.

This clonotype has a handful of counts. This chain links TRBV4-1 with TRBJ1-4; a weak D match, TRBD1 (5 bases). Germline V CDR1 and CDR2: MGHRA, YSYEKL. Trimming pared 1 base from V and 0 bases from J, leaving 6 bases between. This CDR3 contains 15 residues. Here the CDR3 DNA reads TGCGCCAGCAGCCAAGGAGGGGCAACTAATGAAAAACTGTTTTTT. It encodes CASSQGGATNEKLFF.

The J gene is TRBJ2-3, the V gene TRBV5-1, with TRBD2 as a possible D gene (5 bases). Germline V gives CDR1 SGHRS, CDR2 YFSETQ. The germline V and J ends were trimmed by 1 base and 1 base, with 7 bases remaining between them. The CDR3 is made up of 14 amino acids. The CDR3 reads CASSLWRGTDTQYF. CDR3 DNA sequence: TGCGCCAGCAGCTTGTGGCGGGGCACAGATACGCAGTATTTT.

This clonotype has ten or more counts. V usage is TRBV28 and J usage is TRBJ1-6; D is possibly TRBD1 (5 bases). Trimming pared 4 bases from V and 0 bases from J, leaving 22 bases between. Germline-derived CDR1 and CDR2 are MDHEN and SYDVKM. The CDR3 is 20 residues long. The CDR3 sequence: CASSSHLLGTESSYNSPLHF. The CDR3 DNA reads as TGTGCCAGCAGTTCCCATCTTCTTGGGACGGAAAGCTCCTATAATTCACCCCTCCACTTT.

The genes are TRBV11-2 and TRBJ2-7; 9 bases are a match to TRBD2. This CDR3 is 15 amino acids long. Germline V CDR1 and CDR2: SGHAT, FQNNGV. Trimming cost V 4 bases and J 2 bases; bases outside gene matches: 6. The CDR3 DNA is TGTGCCAGCAGCTCCGGAGCGGGGGGCACCTACGAGCAGTACTTC. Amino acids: CASSSGAGGTYEQYF.

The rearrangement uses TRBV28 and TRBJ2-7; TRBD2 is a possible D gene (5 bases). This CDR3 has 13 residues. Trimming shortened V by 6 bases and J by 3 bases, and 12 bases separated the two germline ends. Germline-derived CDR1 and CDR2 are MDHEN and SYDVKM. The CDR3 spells CASSPGLLYEQYV. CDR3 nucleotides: TGTGCCAGCAGCCCAGGACTCCTCTACGAGCAGTACGTC.

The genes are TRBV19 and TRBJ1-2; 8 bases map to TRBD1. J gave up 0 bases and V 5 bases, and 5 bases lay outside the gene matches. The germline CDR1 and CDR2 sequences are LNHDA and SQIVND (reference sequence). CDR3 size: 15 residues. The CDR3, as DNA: TGTGCCAGTAGTCCACGGACAGGGTCTAACTATGGCTACACCTTC. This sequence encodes CASSPRTGSNYGYTF.

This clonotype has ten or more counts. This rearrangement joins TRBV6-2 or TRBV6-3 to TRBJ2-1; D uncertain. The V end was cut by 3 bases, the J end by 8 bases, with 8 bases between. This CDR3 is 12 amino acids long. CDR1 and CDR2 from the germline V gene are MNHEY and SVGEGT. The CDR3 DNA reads TGTGCCAGCAGTTATGGTCTGGATGAGCAGTTCTTC. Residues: CASSYGLDEQFF.

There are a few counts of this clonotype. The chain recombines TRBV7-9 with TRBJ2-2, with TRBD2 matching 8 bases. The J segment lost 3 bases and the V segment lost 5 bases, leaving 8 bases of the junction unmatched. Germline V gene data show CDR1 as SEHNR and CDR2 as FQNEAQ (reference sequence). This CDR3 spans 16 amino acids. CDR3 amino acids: CASSRRSGVDTGELFF. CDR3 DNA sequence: TGTGCCAGCAGCCGACGTAGCGGGGTCGACACCGGGGAGCTGTTTTTT.

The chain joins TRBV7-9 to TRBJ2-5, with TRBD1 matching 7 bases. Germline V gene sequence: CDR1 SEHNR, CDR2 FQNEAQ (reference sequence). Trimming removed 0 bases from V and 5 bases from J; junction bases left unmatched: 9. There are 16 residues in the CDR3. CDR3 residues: CASSLARDRVGETQYF. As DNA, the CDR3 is TGTGCCAGCAGCTTAGCGAGAGACAGGGTTGGGGAGACCCAGTACTTC.

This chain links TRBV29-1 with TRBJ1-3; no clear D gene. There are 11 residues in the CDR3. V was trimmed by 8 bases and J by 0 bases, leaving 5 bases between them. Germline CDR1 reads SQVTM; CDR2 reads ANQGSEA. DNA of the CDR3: TGCAGCATGGCCTCTGGAAACACCATATATTTT. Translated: CSMASGNTIYF.

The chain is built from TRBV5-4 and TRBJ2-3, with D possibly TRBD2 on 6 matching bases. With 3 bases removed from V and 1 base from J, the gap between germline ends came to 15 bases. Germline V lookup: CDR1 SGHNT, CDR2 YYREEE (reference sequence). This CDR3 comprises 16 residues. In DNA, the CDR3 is TGTGCCAGCAGCTCGACTCTCTGGAGGGGCACAGATACGCAGTATTTT. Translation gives CASSSTLWRGTDTQYF. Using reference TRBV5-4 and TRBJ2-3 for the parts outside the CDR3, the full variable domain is ETGVTQSPTHLIKTRGQQVTLRCSSQSGHNTVSWYQQALGQGPQFIFQYYREEENGRGNFPPRFSGLQFPNYSSELNVNALELDDSALYLCASSSTLWRGTDTQYFGPGTRLTVL.

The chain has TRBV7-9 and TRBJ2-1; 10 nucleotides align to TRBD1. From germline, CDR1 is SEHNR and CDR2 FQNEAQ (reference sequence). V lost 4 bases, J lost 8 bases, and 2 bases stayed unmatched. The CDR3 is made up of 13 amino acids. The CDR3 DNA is TGTGCCAGCAGCTGGGGGACAGGGGATGAGCAGTTCTTC. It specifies CASSWGTGDEQFF. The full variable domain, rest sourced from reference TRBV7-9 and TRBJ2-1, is DTGVSQNPRHKITKRGQNVTFRCDPISEHNRLYWYRQTLGQGPEFLTYFQNEAQLEKSRLLSDRFSAERPKGSFSTLEIQRTEQGDSAMYLCASSWGTGDEQFFGPGTRLTVL.

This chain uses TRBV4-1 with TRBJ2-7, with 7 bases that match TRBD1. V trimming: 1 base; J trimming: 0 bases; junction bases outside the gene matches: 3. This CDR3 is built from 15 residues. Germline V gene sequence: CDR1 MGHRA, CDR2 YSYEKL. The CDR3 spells CASSQGRDSSYEQYF. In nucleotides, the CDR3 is TGCGCCAGCAGCCAAGGAAGGGACAGCTCCTACGAGCAGTACTTC.

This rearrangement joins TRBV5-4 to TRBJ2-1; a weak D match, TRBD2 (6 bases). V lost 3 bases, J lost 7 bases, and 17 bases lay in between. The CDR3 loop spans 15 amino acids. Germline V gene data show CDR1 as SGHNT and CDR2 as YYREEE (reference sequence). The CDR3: CASSSIGRIRNEQFF. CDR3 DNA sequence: TGTGCCAGCAGCTCCATCGGGAGAATACGTAATGAGCAGTTCTTC. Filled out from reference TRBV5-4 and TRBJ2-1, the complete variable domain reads ETGVTQSPTHLIKTRGQQVTLRCSSQSGHNTVSWYQQALGQGPQFIFQYYREEENGRGNFPPRFSGLQFPNYSSELNVNALELDDSALYLCASSSIGRIRNEQFFGPGTRLTVL.

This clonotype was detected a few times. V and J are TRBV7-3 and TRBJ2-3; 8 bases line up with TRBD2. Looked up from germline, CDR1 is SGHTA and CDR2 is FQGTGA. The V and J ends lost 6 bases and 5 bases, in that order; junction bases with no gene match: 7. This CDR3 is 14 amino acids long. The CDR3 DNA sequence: TGTGCCAGCAGTTCCGGGGGGGTGGGAGATACGCAGTATTTT. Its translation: CASSSGGVGDTQYF.

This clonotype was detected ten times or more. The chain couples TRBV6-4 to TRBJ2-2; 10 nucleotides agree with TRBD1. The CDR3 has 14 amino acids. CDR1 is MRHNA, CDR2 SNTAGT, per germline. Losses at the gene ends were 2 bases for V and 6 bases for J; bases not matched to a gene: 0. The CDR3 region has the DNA TGTGCCAGCAGTGACGGACAGGGGGCCGGGGAGCTGTTTTTT. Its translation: CASSDGQGAGELFF.

The CDR3 protein is CASSGRGTGTEAFF. Here the CDR3 DNA reads TGCGCCAGCAGTGGGCGGGGAACCGGCACTGAAGCTTTCTTT. The V gene is TRBV10-2, the J gene TRBJ1-1, with no clear D. This CDR3 contains 14 residues. V was pared by 4 bases and J by 4 bases, with 13 bases between. The germline V gene has CDR1 WSHSY and CDR2 SAAADI.

The CDR3 DNA reads as TGTGCCAGCAGTTACTCCGCGGGACCCTACAATGAGCAGTTCTTC. Translation: CASSYSAGPYNEQFF. V is TRBV6-5 and J is TRBJ2-1, with D maybe TRBD2 (6 bases). V shed 0 bases and J shed 2 bases, with 8 bases lying between them. This CDR3 has 15 amino acids. The V gene's germline CDR1 is MNHEY and CDR2 SVGAGI.

The CDR3, as DNA: TGTGCCAGCAGCTTATCGGGGGGCGCGATGGCTGAAGCTTTCTTT. Encoded protein: CASSLSGGAMAEAFF. The chain recombines TRBV7-6 with TRBJ1-1; TRBD1 might be the D (6 bases). CDR3 length: 15 residues. In germline, CDR1 is SGHVS, CDR2 FNYEAQ. V was pared by 2 bases and J by 6 bases, with 16 bases between.

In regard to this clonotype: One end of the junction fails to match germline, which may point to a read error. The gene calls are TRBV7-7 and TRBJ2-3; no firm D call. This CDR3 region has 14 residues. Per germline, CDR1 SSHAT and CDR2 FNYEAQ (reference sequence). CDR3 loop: CASSYLGPSDTQYF. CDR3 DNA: TGTGCTAGCAGCTACTTGGGTCCCTCCGATACGCAGTATTTT.

The CDR3 DNA is TGTGCCAGCACCCCCGATTCACCAGGCACTGAAGCTTTCTTT. Protein product: CASTPDSPGTEAFF. This chain links TRBV6-5 with TRBJ1-1; D not certain. From germline, CDR1 is MNHEY and CDR2 SVGAGI. Trimming removed 7 bases at V and 4 bases at J, with 16 bases between. This CDR3 comprises 14 residues.

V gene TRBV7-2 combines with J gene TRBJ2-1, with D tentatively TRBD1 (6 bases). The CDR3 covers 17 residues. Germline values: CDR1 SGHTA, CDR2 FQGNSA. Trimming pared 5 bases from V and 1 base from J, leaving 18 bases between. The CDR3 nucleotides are TGTGCCAGCAGCCCAGGCAGGGGCTTCAGTTCCTACAATGAGCAGTTCTTC. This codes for CASSPGRGFSSYNEQFF.

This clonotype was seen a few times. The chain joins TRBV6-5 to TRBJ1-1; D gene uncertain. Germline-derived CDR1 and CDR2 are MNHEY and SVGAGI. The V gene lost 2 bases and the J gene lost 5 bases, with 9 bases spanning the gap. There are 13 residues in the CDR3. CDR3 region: CASSYAESTEAFF. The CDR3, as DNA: TGTGCCAGCAGTTACGCCGAAAGTACTGAAGCTTTCTTT.

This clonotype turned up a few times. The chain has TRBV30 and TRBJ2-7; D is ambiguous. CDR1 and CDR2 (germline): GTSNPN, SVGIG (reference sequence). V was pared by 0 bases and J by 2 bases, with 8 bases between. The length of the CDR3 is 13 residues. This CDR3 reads CAWSVSRPYEQYF. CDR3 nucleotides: TGTGCCTGGAGTGTTAGTAGACCCTACGAGCAGTACTTC.

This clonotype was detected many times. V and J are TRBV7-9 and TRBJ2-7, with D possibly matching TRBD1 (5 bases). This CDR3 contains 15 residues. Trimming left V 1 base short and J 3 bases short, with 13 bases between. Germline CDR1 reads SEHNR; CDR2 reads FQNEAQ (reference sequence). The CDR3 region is CASSLVGAGSYEQYV. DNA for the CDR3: TGTGCCAGCAGCTTAGTTGGGGCAGGTAGCTACGAGCAGTACGTC.